Sequencing of this T cell receptor (beta chain) was carried out in a study of radiotherapy plus CTLA-4 blockade in lung cancer. Study-level information: Disease control was present in roughly 29% of patients, and objective responses in under 20%.

Whole-study findings and limits: In blood, TCR clones derived from the tumor expanded after radiotherapy plus ipilimumab. Per reports, early blood T cell clone dynamics, plus interferon-beta, forecast response most strongly.

This CDR3 spans 15 amino acids. Germline-derived CDR1 and CDR2 are SGHRS and YFSETQ. Alongside CTLA-4 blockade with ipilimumab, patients with chemo-refractory metastatic non-small-cell lung cancer received focal radiation. Data came from immunoSEQ multiplex PCR; TCRdb stores just in-frame clones and leaves some out. The table shows 90,000 to 100,000 clones, with about four fifths occurring only once. To note about this clone: What it binds is not known.

This sample comprised peripheral blood, obtained from a patient treated with radiotherapy plus ipilimumab. The chain uses TRBV5-1 and TRBJ2-5, with TRBD2 matching 11 bases. This TCR was sampled from a human donor with non-small cell lung cancer who had a partial response to radiotherapy plus ipilimumab. Some clones in this sample may be carry-over from other donors' samples. CDR3 loop: CVSSPEASGGETQYF. The CDR3 DNA reads TGCGTTAGCAGCCCGGAGGCTAGCGGGGGGGAGACCCAGTACTTC. The full variable domain, with the rest looked up from reference TRBV5-1 and TRBJ2-5, is KAGVTQTPRYLIKTRGQQVTLSCSPISGHRSVSWYQQTPGQGLQFLFEYFSETQRNKGNFPGRFSGRQFSNSRSEMNVSTLELGDSALYLCVSSPEASGGETQYFGPGTRLLVL.